The rows below give T cell receptor beta chains drawn from one sample of a study of T-cell memory formation after mild COVID-19. TCRdb reprocessed the 5' RACE reads with MiXCR, giving one entry per CDR3 protein. This table holds approximately 340,000 distinct CDR3 sequences, more than 15% found once. Material for sequencing was PBMCs or a T cell subset sorted from them (not recorded which). Source of these receptors: a man younger than 30 who had mild COVID-19 (a few samples of this study predate the infection). Cell type and time point are not known. Both conserved end residues are part of each CDR3. The order of the fields is V gene, J gene, D gene, clone size, CDR3 protein, CDR3 DNA. The D gene is left open where the match is weak. Not all rows give a size; the values are once, few, many and, for expanded clones, a class.

TRBV11-2,TRBJ2-6,TRBD1,-,CASSLGLYRGQVYSGANVLTF,TGTGCCAGCAGTTTAGGGTTATACAGGGGCCAGGTCTACTCTGGGGCCAACGTCCTGACTTTC
TRBV7-9,TRBJ2-1,-,-,CASSHRTTYNEQFF,TGTGCCAGCAGCCACAGGACGACCTACAATGAGCAGTTCTTC
TRBV9,TRBJ1-5,-,many,CASSVDSGTVEPQHF,TGTGCCAGCAGCGTAGACTCTGGTACAGTCGAGCCCCAGCATTTT
TRBV12-3/TRBV12-4,TRBJ2-2,-,-,CASSLLAVGELFF,TGTGCCAGCAGTTTACTGGCAGTCGGGGAGCTGTTTTTT
TRBV2,TRBJ2-7,-,few,CASTGQPYEQYF,TGTGCCAGCACCGGACAGCCATATGAGCAGTACTTC
TRBV4-3,TRBJ1-6,-,-,CASSQLGGDSPLHF,TGCGCCAGCAGCCAACTTGGGGGAGATTCACCCCTCCACTTT
TRBV6-5,TRBJ1-1,-,few,CASSYSNEAFF,TGTGCCAGCAGTTACTCAAATGAAGCTTTCTTT
TRBV15,TRBJ2-3,TRBD2,-,CATSSRSQLAGGPSSGADTQYF,TGTGCCACCAGCAGCCGTAGCCAACTAGCGGGAGGGCCGAGTAGTGGGGCAGATACGCAGTATTTT
TRBV29-1,TRBJ2-3,-,-,CSVGGVPSTDTQYF,TGCAGCGTTGGAGGGGTCCCGAGCACAGATACGCAGTATTTT
TRBV28,TRBJ2-3,-,-,CASVPGAHTDTQYF,TGTGCCAGCGTCCCTGGGGCCCACACAGATACGCAGTATTTT
TRBV5-1,TRBJ2-1,-,few,CASSPGTTWDEQFF,TGCGCCAGCAGCCCGGGGACCACCTGGGATGAGCAGTTCTTC
TRBV10-2,TRBJ2-7,-,-,CASSGAGATYEQYF,TGCGCCAGCAGTGGGGCCGGGGCGACCTACGAGCAGTACTTC
TRBV4-3,TRBJ2-7,-,-,CASSQGYPSYEQYF,TGCGCCAGCAGCCAAGGTTACCCCTCCTACGAGCAGTACTTC
TRBV10-2,TRBJ2-5,-,-,CASSETGGPQETQYF,TGCGCCAGCAGTGAGACCGGGGGGCCCCAAGAGACCCAGTACTTC
TRBV4-2,TRBJ1-2,-,few,CASSQEGGAGLGVGGYTF,TGTGCCAGCAGCCAAGAAGGAGGTGCAGGCCTAGGGGTAGGTGGCTACACCTTC
TRBV3-1,TRBJ2-3,-,-,CASSHGTEKDTQYF,TGTGCCAGCAGCCACGGGACGGAGAAAGATACGCAGTATTTT
TRBV20-1,TRBJ2-1,-,-,CSVAPAGLVNEQFF,TGCAGTGTCGCGCCGGCAGGGTTGGTGAATGAGCAGTTCTTC
TRBV19,TRBJ2-1,-,few,CASRRTVTVNEQFF,TGTGCCAGTAGACGCACAGTGACAGTCAATGAGCAGTTCTTC
TRBV5-5,TRBJ2-3,-,-,CASSLSEGTQYF,TGTGCCAGCAGCTTATCTGAGGGTACGCAGTATTTT
TRBV7-2,TRBJ1-5,-,few,CASSSAVGRDQPQHF,TGTGCCAGCAGCTCAGCGGTGGGCCGGGATCAGCCCCAGCATTTT
TRBV7-6,TRBJ1-2,-,many,CASSPDGGGYTF,TGTGCCAGCAGCCCGGACGGCGGCGGCTACACCTTC
TRBV6-2/TRBV6-3,TRBJ1-1,-,-,CASSYSERNTEAFF,TGTGCCAGCAGTTACTCGGAGCGGAACACTGAAGCTTTCTTT
TRBV7-2,TRBJ1-5,-,-,CASSQGSGGNQPQHF,TGTGCCAGCAGCCAAGGATCCGGGGGCAATCAGCCCCAGCATTTT
TRBV15,TRBJ1-5,-,few,CATSRDPDYSNQPQHF,TGTGCCACCAGCAGAGACCCGGACTATAGCAATCAGCCCCAGCATTTT
TRBV9,TRBJ2-7,-,-,CASSVGYGRGYEQYF,TGTGCCAGCAGCGTAGGTTATGGAAGAGGCTACGAGCAGTACTTC
TRBV20-1,TRBJ1-1,TRBD1,-,CSASLQGADTEAFF,TGCAGTGCTTCCTTACAGGGGGCGGACACTGAAGCTTTCTTT